This T cell receptor (beta chain) was profiled in a study of OX40 agonist ivuxolimab in advanced cancers. The method was immunoSEQ multiplex PCR; TCRdb's version includes in-frame clones alone and lacks a portion of them. The sample has approximately 60,000 clones; approximately 87% are singletons. A single count supports this clone. J lost 5 bases, V lost 3 bases, and 5 bases had no gene match. The CDR3 is made up of 15 amino acids. Germline V CDR1 and CDR2: SGHRS, YFSETQ. This chain links TRBV5-1 with TRBJ2-3; TRBD2 matches at 11 bases. This clonotype was sampled from an adult with an advanced solid tumor such as melanoma, head and neck, liver or kidney cancer. The material was CD4+ or CD8+ T cells sorted from blood, obtained in a trial of the OX40 agonist ivuxolimab. The CDR3 spells CASSSTSGKEDTQYF. CDR3 in DNA: TGCGCCAGCAGCTCGACTAGCGGGAAGGAAGATACGCAGTATTTT.